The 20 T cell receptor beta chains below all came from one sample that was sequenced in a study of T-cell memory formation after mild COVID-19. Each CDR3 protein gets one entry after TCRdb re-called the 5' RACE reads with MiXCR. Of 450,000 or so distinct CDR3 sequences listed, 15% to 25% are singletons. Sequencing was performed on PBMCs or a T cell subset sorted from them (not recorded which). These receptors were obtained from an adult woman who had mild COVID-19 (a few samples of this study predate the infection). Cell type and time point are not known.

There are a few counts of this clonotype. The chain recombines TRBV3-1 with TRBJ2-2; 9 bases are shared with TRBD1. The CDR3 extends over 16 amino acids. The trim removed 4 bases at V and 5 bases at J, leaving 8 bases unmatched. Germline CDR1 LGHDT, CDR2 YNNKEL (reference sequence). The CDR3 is CASSLRDRATTGELFF. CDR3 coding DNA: TGTGCCAGCAGCCTCAGGGACAGGGCCACGACCGGGGAGCTGTTTTTT. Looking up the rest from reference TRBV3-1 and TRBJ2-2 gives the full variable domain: DTAVSQTPKYLVTQMGNDKSIKCEQNLGHDTMYWYKQDSKKFLKIMFSYNNKELIINETVPNRFSPKSPDKAHLNLHINSLELGDSAVYFCASSLRDRATTGELFFGEGSRLTVL.

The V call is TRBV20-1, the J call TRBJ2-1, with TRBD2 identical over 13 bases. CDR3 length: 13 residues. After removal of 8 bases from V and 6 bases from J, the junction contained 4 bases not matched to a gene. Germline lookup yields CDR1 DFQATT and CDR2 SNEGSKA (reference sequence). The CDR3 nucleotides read TGCAGTCCCGGGACTAGCGGGACCAATGAGCAGTTCTTC. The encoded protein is CSPGTSGTNEQFF.

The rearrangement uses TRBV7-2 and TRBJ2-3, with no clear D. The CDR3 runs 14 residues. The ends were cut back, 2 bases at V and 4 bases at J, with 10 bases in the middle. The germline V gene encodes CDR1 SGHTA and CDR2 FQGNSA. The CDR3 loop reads CASSLSEVADTQYF. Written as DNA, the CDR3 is TGTGCCAGCAGCTTAAGCGAGGTCGCAGATACGCAGTATTTT.

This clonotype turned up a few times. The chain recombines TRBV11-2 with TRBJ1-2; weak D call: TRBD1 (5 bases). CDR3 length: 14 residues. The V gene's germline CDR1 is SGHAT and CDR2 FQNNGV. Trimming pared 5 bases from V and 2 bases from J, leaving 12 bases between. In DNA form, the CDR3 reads TGTGCCAGCAGCCGTGGTCGGGACAACTATGGCTACACCTTC. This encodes CASSRGRDNYGYTF. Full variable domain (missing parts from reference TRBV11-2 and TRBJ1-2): EAGVAQSPRYKIIEKRQSVAFWCNPISGHATLYWYQQILGQGPKLLIQFQNNGVVDDSQLPKDRFSAERLKGVDSTLKIQPAKLEDSAVYLCASSRGRDNYGYTFGSGTRLTVV.

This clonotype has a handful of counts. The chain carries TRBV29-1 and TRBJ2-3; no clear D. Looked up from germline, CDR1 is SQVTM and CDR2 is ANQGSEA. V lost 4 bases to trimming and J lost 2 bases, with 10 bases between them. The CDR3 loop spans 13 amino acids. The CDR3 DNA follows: TGCAGCGTTGCCCCTCGGGCCACAGATACGCAGTATTTT. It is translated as CSVAPRATDTQYF.

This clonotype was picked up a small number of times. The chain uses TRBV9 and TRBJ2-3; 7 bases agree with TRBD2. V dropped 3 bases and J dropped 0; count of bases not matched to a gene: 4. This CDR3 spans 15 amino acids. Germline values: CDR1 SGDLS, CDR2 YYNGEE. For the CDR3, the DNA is TGTGCCAGCAGCGAATCTAGCGGCAGCACAGATACGCAGTATTTT. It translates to CASSESSGSTDTQYF. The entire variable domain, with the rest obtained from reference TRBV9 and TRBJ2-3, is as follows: DSGVTQTPKHLITATGQRVTLRCSPRSGDLSVYWYQQSLDQGLQFLIQYYNGEERAKGNILERFSAQQFPDLHSELNLSSLELGDSALYFCASSESSGSTDTQYFGPGTRLTVL.

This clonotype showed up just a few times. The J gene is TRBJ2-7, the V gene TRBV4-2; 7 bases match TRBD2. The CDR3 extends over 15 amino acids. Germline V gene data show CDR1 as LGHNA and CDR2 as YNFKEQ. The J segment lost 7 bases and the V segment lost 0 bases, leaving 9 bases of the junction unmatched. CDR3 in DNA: TGTGCCAGCAGCCAAGATTGGCGGGAGACGCGGGAGCAGTACTTC. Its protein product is CASSQDWRETREQYF.

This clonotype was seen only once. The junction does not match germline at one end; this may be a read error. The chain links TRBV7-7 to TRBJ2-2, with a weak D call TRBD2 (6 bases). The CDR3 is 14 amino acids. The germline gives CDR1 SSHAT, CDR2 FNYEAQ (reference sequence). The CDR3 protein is CASSLSWEVGELFF. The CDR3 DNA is TGTGCTAGCAGCTTGTCGTGGGAGGTCGGGGAGCTGTTTTTT.

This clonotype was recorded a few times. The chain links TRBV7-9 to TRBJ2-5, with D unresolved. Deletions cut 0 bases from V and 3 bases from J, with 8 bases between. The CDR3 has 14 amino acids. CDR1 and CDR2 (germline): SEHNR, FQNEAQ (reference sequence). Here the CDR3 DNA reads TGTGCCAGCAGCTTAGCAGCTAAAAAAGAGACCCAGTACTTC. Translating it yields CASSLAAKKETQYF.

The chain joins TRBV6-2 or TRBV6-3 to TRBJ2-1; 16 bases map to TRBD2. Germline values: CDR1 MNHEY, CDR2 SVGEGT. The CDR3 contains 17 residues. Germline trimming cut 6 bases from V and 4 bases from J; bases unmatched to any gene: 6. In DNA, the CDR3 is TGTGCCAGCAGCGGGACTAGCGGGGGGGCCGTTTACAATGAGCAGTTCTTC. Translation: CASSGTSGGAVYNEQFF.

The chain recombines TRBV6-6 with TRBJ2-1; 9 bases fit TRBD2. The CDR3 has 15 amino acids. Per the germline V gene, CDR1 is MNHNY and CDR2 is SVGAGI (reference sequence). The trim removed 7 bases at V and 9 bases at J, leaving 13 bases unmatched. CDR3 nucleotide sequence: TGTGCCAGCATGAGACTAGACCGCGGGGGGGGTGAGCAGTTCTTC. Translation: CASMRLDRGGGEQFF.

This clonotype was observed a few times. In DNA form, the CDR3 reads TGTGCCACCAGCAGAGGGGGAGACGGTCAGCCCCAGCATTTT. This sequence encodes CATSRGGDGQPQHF. The chain joins TRBV15 to TRBJ1-5; D remains unclear. CDR1 and CDR2 (germline): LNHNV, YYDKDF (reference sequence). The CDR3 length is 14 residues. V was cut by 1 base and J by 6 bases, with 10 bases left in between.

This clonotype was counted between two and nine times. CDR3 in amino acids: CASSPGTGRSPLHF. The CDR3 DNA sequence: TGTGCCAGCAGCCCCGGGACAGGGAGGTCACCCCTCCACTTT. The rearrangement joins TRBV11-2 to TRBJ1-6; TRBD1 matches at 9 bases. Per the germline V gene, CDR1 is SGHAT and CDR2 is FQNNGV. Trimming took 5 bases from V and 10 from J; bases not matched to a gene: 6. The CDR3 covers 14 residues.

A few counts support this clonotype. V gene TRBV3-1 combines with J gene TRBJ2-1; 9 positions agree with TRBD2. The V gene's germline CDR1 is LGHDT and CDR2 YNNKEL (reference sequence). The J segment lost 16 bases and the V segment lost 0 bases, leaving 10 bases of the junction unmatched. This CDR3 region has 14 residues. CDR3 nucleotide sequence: TGTGCCAGCAGCCAAGATCGGAGCGGGGGGCGAGGATTCTTC. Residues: CASSQDRSGGRGFF.

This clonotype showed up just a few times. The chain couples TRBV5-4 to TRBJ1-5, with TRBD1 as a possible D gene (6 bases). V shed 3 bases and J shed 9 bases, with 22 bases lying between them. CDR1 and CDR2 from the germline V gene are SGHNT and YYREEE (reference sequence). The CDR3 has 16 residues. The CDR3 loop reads CASSYTGTGAFRPQHF. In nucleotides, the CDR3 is TGTGCCAGCAGCTATACAGGGACGGGAGCTTTTCGGCCCCAGCATTTT.

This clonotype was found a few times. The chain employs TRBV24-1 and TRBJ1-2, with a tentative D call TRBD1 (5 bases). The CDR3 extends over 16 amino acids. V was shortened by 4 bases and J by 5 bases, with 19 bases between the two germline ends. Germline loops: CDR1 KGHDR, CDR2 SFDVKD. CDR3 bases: TGTGCCACCAGTGAGTCGGACAATCCATGGGGATATGGCTACACCTTC. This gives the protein CATSESDNPWGYGYTF.

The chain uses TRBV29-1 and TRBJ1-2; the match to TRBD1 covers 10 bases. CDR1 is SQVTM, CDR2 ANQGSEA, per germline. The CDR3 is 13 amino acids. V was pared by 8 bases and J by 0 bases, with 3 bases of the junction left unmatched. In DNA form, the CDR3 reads TGCAGCACCGGACAGGGGGCTAACTATGGCTACACCTTC. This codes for CSTGQGANYGYTF. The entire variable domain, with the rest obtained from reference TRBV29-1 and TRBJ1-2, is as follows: SAVISQKPSRDICQRGTSLTIQCQVDSQVTMMFWYRQQPGQSLTLIATANQGSEATYESGFVIDKFPISRPNLTFSTLTVSNMSPEDSSIYLCSTGQGANYGYTFGSGTRLTVV.

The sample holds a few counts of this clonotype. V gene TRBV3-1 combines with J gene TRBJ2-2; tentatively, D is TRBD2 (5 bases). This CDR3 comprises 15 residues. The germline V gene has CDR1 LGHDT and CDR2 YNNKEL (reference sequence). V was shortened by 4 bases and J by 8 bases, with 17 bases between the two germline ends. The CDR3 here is CASSPVREPAGELFF. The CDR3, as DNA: TGTGCCAGCAGCCCGGTCCGGGAACCGGCGGGGGAGCTGTTTTTT.

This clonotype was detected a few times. CDR3: CASRSHREVYEQYF. DNA of the CDR3: TGTGCCAGCAGATCCCACAGGGAGGTCTACGAGCAGTACTTC. This chain uses TRBV12-3 or TRBV12-4 with TRBJ2-7; the D gene could be TRBD1 or TRBD2 (6 bases each). V was cut by 6 bases and J by 3 bases, with 15 bases left in between. The CDR3 is made up of 14 amino acids.

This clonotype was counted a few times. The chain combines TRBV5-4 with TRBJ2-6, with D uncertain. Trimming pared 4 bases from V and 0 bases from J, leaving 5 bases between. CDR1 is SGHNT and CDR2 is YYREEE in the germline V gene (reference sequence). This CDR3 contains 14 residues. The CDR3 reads CASSIRSGANVLTF. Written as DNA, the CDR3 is TGTGCCAGCAGCATACGCTCTGGGGCCAACGTCCTGACTTTC.